Sequencing of this T cell receptor (beta chain) was carried out in a study of T cells expressing NK-cell markers. Study-wide context: The authors sequenced eight donors, of whom seven were HCMV-seropositive and one was seronegative.

This CDR3 has 13 amino acids. TCRdb re-called the 5' RACE reads; one entry per CDR3 protein, DNA not given. The listing contains 120,000 to 150,000 distinct CDR3 sequences. This chain joins TRBV12-3 or TRBV12-4 and TRBJ2-1; the D gene TCRdb calls, TRBD2, cannot be checked with no DNA. This clonotype was obtained from a young man in good health. Sequencing input: blood T cells: a sorted CD56 or NKG2C T cell subset, CD4+ or CD8+ T cells, or bulk PBMC T cells (not recorded which). This CDR3 is CASSYGRDNEQFF.